The next 24 T cell receptor beta chains were all read from a single sample in a study of Graves' ophthalmopathy and Graves' hyperthyroidism. From RNA, the CDR3 regions of TCR beta chains were amplified and sequenced. Investigators did first-round RT-PCR with HTBI primers, then second-round multiplex PCR. TCRdb reprocessed the multiplex PCR reads with MiXCR, giving one entry per CDR3 protein. The table has 220,000 or so distinct CDR3 sequences, 20% to 25% seen once. Sequencing was carried out using peripheral blood. The receptors were sampled from a woman aged 50 to 60 with Graves' ophthalmopathy.

This clonotype was counted a few times. The chain joins TRBV3-1 to TRBJ2-2; TRBD2 agrees at 7 bases. CDR1 is LGHDT, CDR2 YNNKEL, per germline (reference sequence). V shed 1 base, J shed 0 bases, and the junction held 5 bases outside the gene matches. The CDR3 loop spans 17 amino acids. The CDR3 nucleotides are TGTGCCAGCAGCCAAGGCGGGACTATCGCGAACACCGGGGAGCTGTTTTTT. Encoded protein: CASSQGGTIANTGELFF.

This clonotype has a count of ten or more. V is TRBV16 and J is TRBJ1-1; D not resolved. CDR1 and CDR2 from the germline V gene are KGHSY and FQNENV. Between the trimmed V and J ends, which lost 4 bases and 1 base, there was a span of 10 bases. This CDR3 is built from 14 residues. CDR3 residues: CASSLGAPNTEAFF. CDR3 bases: TGTGCCAGCAGCCTAGGAGCACCGAACACTGAAGCTTTCTTT.

In this sample, this clonotype turned up a few times. J is TRBJ2-5 and V is TRBV2, with unresolved D. This CDR3 region has 14 residues. The ends were cut back, 6 bases at V and 1 base at J, with 12 bases in the middle. Germline V gene lookup returns CDR1 SNHLY and CDR2 FYNNEI. In DNA, the CDR3 is TGTGCCAGCAGCCCCCCGTCGGTCCAAGAGACCCAGTACTTC. This sequence encodes CASSPPSVQETQYF. Combining the CDR3 with reference TRBV2 and TRBJ2-5 gives the whole variable domain EPEVTQTPSHQVTQMGQEVILRCVPISNHLYFYWYRQILGQKVEFLVSFYNNEISEKSEIFDDQFSVERPDGSNFTLKIRSTKLEDSAMYFCASSPPSVQETQYFGPGTRLLVL.

This clonotype was seen repeatedly, ten times or more. V is TRBV6-1 and J is TRBJ2-7; no reliable D call. The CDR3 runs to 12 residues. Germline CDR1 is MNHNS and CDR2 is SASEGT. The ends were cut back, 0 bases at V and 9 bases at J, with 9 bases in the middle. The CDR3 nucleotides are TGTGCCAGCAGTGAAGCGCAGAGTTCGCAGTACTTC. Translation: CASSEAQSSQYF.

A few counts support this clonotype. The chain carries TRBV18 and TRBJ2-7, with D hard to call. Trimming pared 3 bases from V and 3 bases from J, leaving 15 bases between. CDR1 and CDR2 from the germline V gene are KGHSH and LQKENI. This CDR3 spans 15 amino acids. CDR3 region: CASSPGWAKNYEQYF. The CDR3 bases are TGTGCCAGCTCACCGGGGTGGGCTAAAAACTACGAGCAGTACTTC. Full variable domain (rest looked up from reference TRBV18 and TRBJ2-7): NAGVMQNPRHLVRRRGQEARLRCSPMKGHSHVYWYRQLPEEGLKFMVYLQKENIIDESGMPKERFSAEFPKEGPSILRIQQVVRGDSAAYFCASSPGWAKNYEQYFGPGTRLTVT.

This clonotype was observed at least ten times. The chain carries TRBV27 and TRBJ2-2; D remains ambiguous. This CDR3 has 12 residues. Germline V gives CDR1 MNHEY, CDR2 SMNVEV (reference sequence). Trimming shortened V by 6 bases and J by 2 bases, and 4 bases separated the two germline ends. DNA of the CDR3: TGTGCCAGCAGGACCAACACCGGGGAGCTGTTTTTT. Residues: CASRTNTGELFF.

The rearrangement joins TRBV30 to TRBJ1-2; D not certain. Germline values: CDR1 GTSNPN, CDR2 SVGIG (reference sequence). The CDR3 runs 15 residues. Trimming shortened V by 4 bases and J by 0 bases, and 15 bases separated the two germline ends. CDR3 protein: CAWKWASGANYGYTF. DNA of the CDR3: TGTGCCTGGAAGTGGGCCTCGGGAGCTAACTATGGCTACACCTTC.

This clonotype was detected many times. A read error may produce the germline difference seen at one junction end. CDR3 loop: CASSPADTFPYGHTF. CDR3 nucleotides: TGTGCCAGCAGCCCCGCAGACACCTTCCCCTATGGCCACACCTTC. This chain uses TRBV7-2 with TRBJ1-2; D remains unclear. Germline CDR1 and CDR2: SGHTA and FQGNSA. This CDR3 is 15 amino acids long. The full variable domain, with the rest looked up from reference TRBV7-2 and TRBJ1-2, is GAGVSQSPSNKVTEKGKDVELRCDPISGHTALYWYRQSLGQGLEFLIYFQGNSAPDKSGLPSDRFSAERTGGSVSTLTIQRTQQEDSAVYLCASSPADTFPYGHTFGSGTRLTVV.

In this sample, this clonotype turned up many times. The genes are TRBV10-3 and TRBJ2-5, with D maybe TRBD2 (6 bases). Germline assignment: CDR1 ENHRY and CDR2 SYGVKD. The ends were cut back, 1 base at V and 10 bases at J, with 16 bases in the middle. There are 14 residues in the CDR3. The CDR3 DNA is TGTGCCATCAGTGAGTTGGGGGGTGAGACCGGCCAGTACTTC. Residues: CAISELGGETGQYF.

This clonotype has at least ten counts. The chain carries TRBV12-3 or TRBV12-4 and TRBJ2-2; D is perhaps TRBD2 (5 bases). CDR3 length: 16 amino acids. The V and J ends lost 8 bases and 0 bases respectively, with 16 bases between them. This CDR3 is CASGARRRSNTGELFF. The CDR3 DNA is TGTGCCAGCGGAGCCCGGAGGAGGTCGAACACCGGGGAGCTGTTTTTT.

The chain couples TRBV11-2 to TRBJ2-5; D possibly corresponds to TRBD2 (6 bases). The CDR3 sequence is 15 residues long. V lost 3 bases and J lost 1, with 12 bases in between. Germline loops: CDR1 SGHAT, CDR2 FQNNGV. The CDR3, as DNA: TGTGCCAGCAGCTTCGGGGGTTCCCTCCAAGAGACCCAGTACTTC. This encodes CASSFGGSLQETQYF.

This sequence joins TRBV12-3 or TRBV12-4 and TRBJ1-1; maybe TRBD1 (5 bases). V lost 8 bases and J 0 bases, leaving 10 bases between the germline ends. This CDR3 is 13 amino acids long. The DNA of the CDR3 is TGTGCCAGCCTTTCGGGGCTGAACACTGAAGCTTTCTTT. As protein: CASLSGLNTEAFF.

CDR3 coding DNA: TGTGCCAGCAGTGGTGGGACAGGGTACTATGGCTACACCTTC. As protein: CASSGGTGYYGYTF. The chain links TRBV2 to TRBJ1-2; TRBD1 agrees at 9 bases. The ends lost 4 bases at V and 3 bases at J; junction bases unmatched: 3. This CDR3 contains 14 residues. CDR1 is SNHLY and CDR2 is FYNNEI in the germline V gene.

This clonotype has at least ten counts. J is TRBJ2-4 and V is TRBV11-2; D is unresolved. Germline V gene data show CDR1 as SGHAT and CDR2 as FQNNGV. This CDR3 spans 17 amino acids. V gave up 0 bases and J gave up 7 bases, with 19 bases separating them. The CDR3 DNA follows: TGTGCCAGCAGCTTAGACCCTCTTAATGAATGGAACAACATTCAGTACTTC. Its translation: CASSLDPLNEWNNIQYF.

The table lists this clonotype with a count of one. The chain uses TRBV2 and TRBJ1-5; D unresolved. The CDR3 is 20 residues long. Trimming took 3 bases from V and 0 from J, leaving 24 bases between them. Germline V lookup: CDR1 SNHLY, CDR2 FYNNEI. Here the CDR3 reads CASSDMPPFGGVYSNQPQHF. The DNA for the CDR3 is TGTGCCAGCAGTGATATGCCGCCGTTTGGAGGAGTTTATAGCAATCAGCCCCAGCATTTT.

Many counts were recorded for this clonotype. Here the CDR3 DNA reads TGTGCCAGCAGTTACTCCCAGGTTAGCAATCAGCCCCAGCATTTT. This sequence encodes CASSYSQVSNQPQHF. V and J are TRBV6-2 or TRBV6-3 and TRBJ1-5, with D hard to call. The CDR3 has 15 residues. CDR1 MNHEY and CDR2 SVGEGT come from the germline V gene. Trimming took off 0 bases at V and 0 bases at J, with 6 bases between the two ends.

V usage is TRBV12-3 or TRBV12-4 and J usage is TRBJ2-7; TRBD1 agrees at 8 bases. With V trimmed by 6 bases and J by 8 bases, 9 bases remained unmatched. This CDR3 region has 13 residues. This chain's CDR3 is CASSGTGGNKQYF. The CDR3 bases are TGTGCCAGCAGCGGGACAGGTGGCAACAAGCAGTACTTC.

This sequence joins TRBV6-2 or TRBV6-3 and TRBJ2-7, with TRBD2 matching over 9 bases. V trimming: 5 bases; J trimming: 0 bases; junction bases outside the gene matches: 20. CDR3 length: 20 residues. Looked up from germline, CDR1 is MNHEY and CDR2 is SVGEGT. The CDR3 protein is CASSPPGLARILESSYEQYF. The CDR3 DNA follows: TGTGCCAGCAGTCCTCCCGGACTAGCGAGAATCCTAGAGAGCTCCTACGAGCAGTACTTC.

There are many counts of this clonotype. This chain joins TRBV20-1 and TRBJ2-7; 7 nucleotides match TRBD1. With V trimmed by 3 bases and J by 1 base, 9 bases remained unmatched. This CDR3 has 15 amino acids. CDR1 is DFQATT, CDR2 SNEGSKA, per germline (reference sequence). The CDR3, as DNA: TGCAGTGCTAGGCCGGACGAGGGGGCTTCCTACGAGCAGTACTTC. Translating gives CSARPDEGASYEQYF.

This clonotype was seen only a few times. The chain links TRBV24-1 to TRBJ2-2, with TRBD1 matching over 7 bases. Germline-derived CDR1 and CDR2 are KGHDR and SFDVKD. The CDR3 extends over 15 amino acids. V gave up 3 bases and J gave up 3 bases; unmatched junction bases: 3. CDR3 nucleotides: TGTGCCACCAGTGATCCGGGACAGTACACCGGGGAGCTGTTTTTT. It is translated as CATSDPGQYTGELFF.

This clonotype was detected many times. The chain employs TRBV6-5 and TRBJ1-5; D remains unclear. The CDR3 loop spans 13 amino acids. V lost 2 bases and J 1 base, leaving 3 bases between the germline ends. The germline V gene has CDR1 MNHEY and CDR2 SVGAGI. The CDR3 protein is CASSYGSNQPQHF. CDR3 in DNA: TGTGCCAGCAGTTACGGGAGCAATCAGCCCCAGCATTTT.

This clonotype was counted at least ten times. The genes are TRBV18 and TRBJ1-1; D may be TRBD1 (5 bases). Germline CDR1 KGHSH, CDR2 LQKENI. This CDR3 spans 14 amino acids. Between the trimmed V and J ends, which lost 3 bases and 6 bases, there was a span of 14 bases. The CDR3 DNA follows: TGTGCCAGCTCACCGAGGCGGGGGGTACCTGAAGCTTTCTTT. Translation: CASSPRRGVPEAFF.

This clonotype was detected a few times. A single base separates this from a much larger clone, so it may be a read error. The chain carries TRBV20-1 and TRBJ1-2; no clear D gene. The germline V gene has CDR1 DFQATT and CDR2 SNEGSKA (reference sequence). This CDR3 is 12 amino acids long. CDR3 sequence (DNA): TGCAGTACGGATACCAGGAACTGTGGCTACACCTTC. Protein product: CSTDTRNCGYTF.

This clonotype has a count of ten or more. The chain carries TRBV20-1 and TRBJ1-1; 7 positions agree with TRBD1. Unmatched junction bases numbered 8, after V lost 0 bases and J lost 1 base. CDR1 is DFQATT and CDR2 is SNEGSKA in the germline V gene (reference sequence). This CDR3 has 16 residues. The CDR3 sequence is CSARDPNRGENTEAFF. The CDR3 region has the DNA TGCAGTGCTAGAGACCCTAACAGGGGAGAGAACACTGAAGCTTTCTTT.